What follows are 17 T cell receptor beta chains derived from one specimen sequenced in a study of T cell responses to AZD1222 COVID-19 vaccine. TCRdb's table, derived via immunoSEQ multiplex PCR, lists solely in-frame clones and lacks some. The sample holds roughly 150,000 clones, 91% seen once. Source: peripheral blood, taken on day 0 of AZD1222 vaccination. The receptors shown here come from an adult in good health.

This chain links TRBV28 with TRBJ1-5; unclear D gene. V dropped 5 bases and J dropped 6 bases, with 14 bases sitting between them. This CDR3 region has 14 residues. In germline, CDR1 is MDHEN, CDR2 SYDVKM. This CDR3 is CASSTYPTGQPQHF. The CDR3 DNA reads as TGTGCCAGCAGTACCTACCCCACCGGTCAGCCCCAGCATTTT.

The chain combines TRBV5-4 with TRBJ1-1; D possibly corresponds to TRBD1 (6 bases). Germline CDR1 is SGHNT and CDR2 is YYREEE (reference sequence). The CDR3 totals 14 residues. V dropped 4 bases and J dropped 0 bases, with 10 bases sitting between them. The CDR3: CASSETGMNTEAFF. For the CDR3, the DNA is TGTGCCAGCAGCGAAACAGGGATGAACACTGAAGCTTTCTTT.

This clone was picked up one time. The chain recombines TRBV5-1 with TRBJ1-6; D not certain. In germline, CDR1 is SGHRS, CDR2 YFSETQ. This CDR3 has 16 residues. V lost 1 base and J lost 0, with 8 bases in between. The CDR3 DNA follows: TGCGCCAGCAGCTTGTTGGAGGGCTCCTATAATTCACCCCTCCACTTT. Translated: CASSLLEGSYNSPLHF.

The V call is TRBV18, the J call TRBJ2-2; the D gene is possibly TRBD1 (6 bases). Germline CDR1 reads KGHSH; CDR2 reads LQKENI. V lost 6 bases and J lost 5, with 16 bases in between. The CDR3 runs to 15 residues. DNA for the CDR3: TGTGCCAGCTCCCCCGGCAGGGGATCTACCGGGGAGCTGTTTTTT. Its protein product is CASSPGRGSTGELFF.

The CDR3 DNA reads TGTGCCAGCAGCCAAGGCGAAGACATCCTGAACACTGAAGCTTTCTTT. Encoded protein: CASSQGEDILNTEAFF. This rearrangement joins TRBV3-1 (or the pseudogene TRBV3-2) to TRBJ1-1; D is ambiguous. Trimming pared 1 base from V and 0 bases from J, leaving 12 bases between. Per the germline V gene, CDR1 is LGHDT and CDR2 is YNNKEL (reference sequence). The CDR3 is made up of 16 amino acids.

The chain employs TRBV3-1 (or the pseudogene TRBV3-2) and TRBJ1-2; no firm D call. V lost 0 bases and J 4 bases, leaving 9 bases between the germline ends. CDR3 size: 14 residues. Germline lookup yields CDR1 LGHDT and CDR2 YNNKEL (reference sequence). CDR3 sequence: CASSQDSLSYGYTF. The CDR3 DNA is TGTGCCAGCAGCCAAGACAGTCTAAGCTATGGCTACACCTTC.

As to this clone: In the same sample, other DNA sequences code for this CDR3. The chain carries TRBV19 and TRBJ1-1; D not resolved. The germline gives CDR1 LNHDA, CDR2 SQIVND (reference sequence). This CDR3 spans 13 amino acids. V was cut by 1 base and J by 1 base, with 4 bases left in between. The DNA for the CDR3 is TGTGCCAGTAGTATAGTCCGGAACACTGAAGCTTTCTTT. Its translation is CASSIVRNTEAFF.

The chain uses TRBV3-1 (or the pseudogene TRBV3-2) and TRBJ2-2, with D hard to call. The CDR3 has 14 amino acids. The V gene's germline CDR1 is LGHDT and CDR2 YNNKEL (reference sequence). The germline V and J ends were trimmed by 2 bases and 8 bases, with 12 bases remaining between them. Here the CDR3 reads CASSQTIIGGELFF. The CDR3 coding sequence is TGTGCCAGCAGCCAAACAATAATTGGGGGGGAGCTGTTTTTT.

The rearrangement links TRBV9 to TRBJ1-1; the match to TRBD1 covers 8 bases. The V and J ends lost 4 bases and 5 bases, in that order; junction bases with no gene match: 16. The CDR3 sequence is 17 residues long. CDR1 SGDLS and CDR2 YYNGEE come from the germline V gene. CDR3 nucleotide sequence: TGTGCCAGCAGCTTACAACCCCAGGGGGCAGGACGAACTGAAGCTTTCTTT. Its translation: CASSLQPQGAGRTEAFF. Looking up the rest from reference TRBV9 and TRBJ1-1 gives the full variable domain: DSGVTQTPKHLITATGQRVTLRCSPRSGDLSVYWYQQSLDQGLQFLIQYYNGEERAKGNILERFSAQQFPDLHSELNLSSLELGDSALYFCASSLQPQGAGRTEAFFGQGTRLTVV.

J is TRBJ2-1 and V is TRBV27; 8 bases match TRBD2. This CDR3 has 14 amino acids. Losses at the gene ends were 7 bases for V and 4 bases for J; bases not matched to a gene: 6. From germline, CDR1 is MNHEY and CDR2 SMNVEV (reference sequence). In DNA, the CDR3 is TGTGCCAGCATAGGACTAGCAGGTTACAATGAGCAGTTCTTC. Its protein product is CASIGLAGYNEQFF.

The chain combines TRBV6-2 or TRBV6-3 with TRBJ2-1, with 7 positions matching TRBD2. The V and J ends lost 0 bases and 7 bases, in that order; junction bases with no gene match: 6. The germline V gene has CDR1 MNHEY and CDR2 SVGEGT. The CDR3 is 15 amino acids. CDR3 sequence: CASSYSAREGNEQFF. In DNA, the CDR3 is TGTGCCAGCAGTTACTCTGCGAGGGAGGGGAATGAGCAGTTCTTC.

The chain combines TRBV28 with TRBJ1-6; the match to TRBD1 covers 10 bases. Looked up from germline, CDR1 is MDHEN and CDR2 is SYDVKM. Trimming cost V 6 bases and J 6 bases; bases outside gene matches: 5. CDR3 length: 15 amino acids. For the CDR3, the DNA is TGTGCCAGCAGGACGGGACAGGGGCTTAATTCACCCCTCCACTTT. It specifies CASRTGQGLNSPLHF.

This clone was found many times. The chain combines TRBV12-2 with TRBJ1-4; the table's D call, TRBD1, was not checked against the DNA. TRBV12-2 is tagged as a pseudogene. The CDR3 has 14 residues. In nucleotides, the CDR3 is TGTGCAAGTCGCTTAACAGGACAGAATGAAAAACTGTTTTTT. This gives the protein CASRLTGQNEKLFF.

V and J are TRBV4-1 and TRBJ1-1; 7 bases fit TRBD1. The germline V gene has CDR1 MGHRA and CDR2 YSYEKL. V shed 4 bases, J shed 4 bases, and the junction held 12 bases outside the gene matches. This CDR3 region has 16 residues. CDR3 DNA: TGCGCCAGCAGCCTTGACAGGGTGGCCCCGATCACTGAAGCTTTCTTT. It yields the protein CASSLDRVAPITEAFF.

The chain uses TRBV25-1 and TRBJ1-5, with D uncertain. Germline loops: CDR1 MGHDK, CDR2 SYGVNS. Trimming took 4 bases from V and 0 from J, leaving 10 bases between them. The CDR3 covers 15 residues. CDR3 DNA: TGTGCCAGCAGTGGCATTGGAATTAGCAATCAGCCCCAGCATTTT. Its translation: CASSGIGISNQPQHF.

The rearrangement links TRBV7-6 to TRBJ2-3; no clear D gene. The V gene lost 1 base and the J gene lost 2 bases, with 13 bases spanning the gap. CDR3 length: 16 amino acids. Per the germline V gene, CDR1 is SGHVS and CDR2 is FNYEAQ. The CDR3 nucleotides are TGTGCCAGCAGCTTAGGGGGAAACATGAACACAGATACGCAGTATTTT. It codes for CASSLGGNMNTDTQYF.

The rearrangement uses TRBV29-1 and TRBJ1-2; TRBD1 matches 7 bases. Germline CDR1 reads SQVTM; CDR2 reads ANQGSEA. Unmatched junction bases numbered 12, after V lost 7 bases and J lost 1 base. This CDR3 spans 15 amino acids. CDR3 nucleotide sequence: TGCAGCGCAGCAGGGGGGTTTTCCGATAACTATGGCTACACCTTC. Amino acid sequence: CSAAGGFSDNYGYTF. The full variable domain, rest sourced from reference TRBV29-1 and TRBJ1-2, is SAVISQKPSRDICQRGTSLTIQCQVDSQVTMMFWYRQQPGQSLTLIATANQGSEATYESGFVIDKFPISRPNLTFSTLTVSNMSPEDSSIYLCSAAGGFSDNYGYTFGSGTRLTVV.